Described below is a single TCR beta chain sequence and its context. The antigen remains unidentified. This record comes from a study of T cell responses to AZD1222 COVID-19 vaccine. The assay was immunoSEQ multiplex PCR, and TCRdb's table has in-frame clones only and misses some. This sample has approximately 150,000 clones, with 85% to 95% found just once. Germline V CDR1 and CDR2: MNHEY, SVGEGT. The CDR3 covers 14 residues. V gave up 2 bases and J gave up 5 bases, with 12 bases separating them. Study results and caveats: Baseline antibody screening turned up just six or seven seropositive AZD1222 recipients. Breadth and depth of Spike-specific TCRs rose after two AZD1222 doses. Donor demographics were predominantly white British with a female majority; clonal diversity may be underestimated.

The sequencing here drew on peripheral blood, taken on day 0 of AZD1222 vaccination. The clonotype was recovered from an adult in good health. J is TRBJ2-5 and V is TRBV6-2 or TRBV6-3, with no clear D. The CDR3: CASSYEIDIETQYF. DNA for the CDR3: TGTGCCAGCAGTTACGAGATAGATATCGAGACCCAGTACTTC.